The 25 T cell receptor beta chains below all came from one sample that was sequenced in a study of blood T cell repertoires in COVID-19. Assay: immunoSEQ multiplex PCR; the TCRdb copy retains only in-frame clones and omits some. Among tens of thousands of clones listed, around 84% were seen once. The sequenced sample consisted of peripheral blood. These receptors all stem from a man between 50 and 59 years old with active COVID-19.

CDR3 DNA sequence: TGTGCCAGTTCCCTCAGTAATGAGCAGTTCTTC. Protein sequence: CASSLSNEQFF. V and J are TRBV19 and TRBJ2-1; D is unresolved. Trimming removed 8 bases at V and 7 bases at J, with 9 bases between. CDR3 length: 11 residues. Germline CDR1 is LNHDA and CDR2 is SQIVND (reference sequence). Full variable domain (remainder filled in from reference TRBV19 and TRBJ2-1): DGGITQSPKYLFRKEGQNVTLSCEQNLNHDAMYWYRQDPGQGLRLIYYSQIVNDFQKGDIAEGYSVSREKKESFPLTVTSAQKNPTAFYLCASSLSNEQFFGPGTRLTVL.

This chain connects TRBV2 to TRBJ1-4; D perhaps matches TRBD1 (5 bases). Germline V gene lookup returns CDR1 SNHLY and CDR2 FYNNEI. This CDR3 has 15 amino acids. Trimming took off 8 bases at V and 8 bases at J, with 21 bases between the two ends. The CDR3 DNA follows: TGTGCCAGCGGATTGGGAGGGGCCGACTTCGAAAAACTGTTTTTT. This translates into CASGLGGADFEKLFF.

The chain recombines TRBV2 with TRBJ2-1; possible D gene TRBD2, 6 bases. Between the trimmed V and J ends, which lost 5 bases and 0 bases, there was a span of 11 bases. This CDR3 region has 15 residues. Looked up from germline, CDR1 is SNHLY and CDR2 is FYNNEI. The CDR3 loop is CASSRGFSSYNEQFF. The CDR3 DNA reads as TGTGCCAGCAGTCGGGGGTTCAGCTCCTACAATGAGCAGTTCTTC.

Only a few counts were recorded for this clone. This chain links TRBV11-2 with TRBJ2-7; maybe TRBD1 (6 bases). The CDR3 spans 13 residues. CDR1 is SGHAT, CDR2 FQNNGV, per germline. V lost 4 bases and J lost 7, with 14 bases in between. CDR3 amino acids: CASSSWTADEQYV. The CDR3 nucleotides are TGTGCCAGCAGCTCCTGGACAGCCGATGAGCAGTACGTC.

CDR3 sequence reads: CASSQRGSSSYNEQFF. The CDR3, as DNA: TGTGCCAGCAGCCAGCGCGGGAGCTCGTCCTACAATGAGCAGTTCTTC. J is TRBJ2-1 and V is TRBV3-1 (or the pseudogene TRBV3-2); 7 nucleotides align to TRBD2. This CDR3 spans 16 amino acids. Germline V lookup: CDR1 LGHDT, CDR2 YNNKEL (reference sequence). The trim removed 3 bases at V and 1 base at J, leaving 6 bases unmatched.

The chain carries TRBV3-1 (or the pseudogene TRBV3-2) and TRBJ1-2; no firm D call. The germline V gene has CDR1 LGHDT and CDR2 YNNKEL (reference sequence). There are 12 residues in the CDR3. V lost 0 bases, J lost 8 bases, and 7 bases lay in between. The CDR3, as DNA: TGTGCCAGCAGCCAAGATGGGGAGGGCTACACCTTC. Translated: CASSQDGEGYTF.

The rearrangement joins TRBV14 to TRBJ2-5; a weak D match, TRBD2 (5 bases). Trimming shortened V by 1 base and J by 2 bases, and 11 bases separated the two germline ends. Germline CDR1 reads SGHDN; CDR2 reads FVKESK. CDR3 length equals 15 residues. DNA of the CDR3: TGTGCCAGCAGCCAAGGGAGGTGGGGACAAGAGACCCAGTACTTC. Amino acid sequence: CASSQGRWGQETQYF.

The CDR3, as DNA: TGTGCCAGCAGGCGCAACATAGCGACCACCGGGGAGCTGTTTTTT. Amino acids: CASRRNIATTGELFF. This chain uses TRBV2 with TRBJ2-2; D is possibly TRBD2 (5 bases). V was cut by 6 bases and J by 4 bases, with 15 bases left in between. CDR1 SNHLY and CDR2 FYNNEI come from the germline V gene. The CDR3 loop spans 15 amino acids.

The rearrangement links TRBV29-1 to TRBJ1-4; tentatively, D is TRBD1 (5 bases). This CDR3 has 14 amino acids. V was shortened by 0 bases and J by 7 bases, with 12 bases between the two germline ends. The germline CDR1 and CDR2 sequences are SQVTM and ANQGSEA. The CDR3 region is CSVEEGLGGEKLFF. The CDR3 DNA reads TGCAGCGTTGAAGAGGGCTTGGGGGGTGAAAAACTGTTTTTT.

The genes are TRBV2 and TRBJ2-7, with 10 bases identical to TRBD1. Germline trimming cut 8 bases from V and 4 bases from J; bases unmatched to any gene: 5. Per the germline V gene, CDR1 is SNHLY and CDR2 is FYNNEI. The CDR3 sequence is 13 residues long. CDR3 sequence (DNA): TGTGCCAGCCGCCGGGACAGGGGTTACGAGCAGTACTTC. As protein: CASRRDRGYEQYF. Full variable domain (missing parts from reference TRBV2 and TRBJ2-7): EPEVTQTPSHQVTQMGQEVILRCVPISNHLYFYWYRQILGQKVEFLVSFYNNEISEKSEIFDDQFSVERPDGSNFTLKIRSTKLEDSAMYFCASRRDRGYEQYFGPGTRLTVT.

CDR3 DNA: TGTGCCAGCTCACCTCCCGTGGGACAGGGGAGGGATACGCAGTATTTT. Translating gives CASSPPVGQGRDTQYF. The gene calls are TRBV18 and TRBJ2-3, with TRBD1 matching over 10 bases. The CDR3 has 16 amino acids. Germline V gene lookup returns CDR1 KGHSH and CDR2 LQKENI. V was pared by 3 bases and J by 6 bases, with 9 bases of the junction left unmatched.

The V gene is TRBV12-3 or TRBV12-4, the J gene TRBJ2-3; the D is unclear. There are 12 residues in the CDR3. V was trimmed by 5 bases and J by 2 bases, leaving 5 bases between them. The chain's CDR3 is CASSDNTDTQYF. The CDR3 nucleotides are TGTGCCAGCAGTGACAACACAGATACGCAGTATTTT.

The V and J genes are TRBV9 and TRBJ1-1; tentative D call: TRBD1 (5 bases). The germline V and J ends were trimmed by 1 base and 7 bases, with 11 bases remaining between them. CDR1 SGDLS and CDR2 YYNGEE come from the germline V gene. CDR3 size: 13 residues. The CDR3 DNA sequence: TGTGCCAGCAGCGTAAGGGGAGGAAGTGAAGCTTTCTTT. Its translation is CASSVRGGSEAFF.

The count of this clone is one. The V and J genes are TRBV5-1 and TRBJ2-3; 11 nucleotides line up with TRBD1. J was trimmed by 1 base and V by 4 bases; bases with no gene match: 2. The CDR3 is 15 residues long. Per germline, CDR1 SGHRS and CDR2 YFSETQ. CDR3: CASSRDRGGTDTQYF. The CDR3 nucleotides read TGCGCCAGCAGCCGGGACAGGGGGGGCACAGATACGCAGTATTTT.

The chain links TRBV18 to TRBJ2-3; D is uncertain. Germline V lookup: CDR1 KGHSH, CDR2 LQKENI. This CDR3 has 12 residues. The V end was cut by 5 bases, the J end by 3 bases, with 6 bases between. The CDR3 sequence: CASSSRTDTQYF. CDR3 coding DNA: TGTGCCAGCTCATCGAGGACAGATACGCAGTATTTT.

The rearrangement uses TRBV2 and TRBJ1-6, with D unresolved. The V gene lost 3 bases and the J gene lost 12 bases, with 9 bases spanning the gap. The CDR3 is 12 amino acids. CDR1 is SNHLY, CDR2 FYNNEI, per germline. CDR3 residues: CASSDRLLPLHF. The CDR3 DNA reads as TGTGCCAGCAGTGACAGACTACTACCCCTCCACTTT. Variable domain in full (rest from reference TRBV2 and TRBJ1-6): EPEVTQTPSHQVTQMGQEVILRCVPISNHLYFYWYRQILGQKVEFLVSFYNNEISEKSEIFDDQFSVERPDGSNFTLKIRSTKLEDSAMYFCASSDRLLPLHFGNGTRLTVT.

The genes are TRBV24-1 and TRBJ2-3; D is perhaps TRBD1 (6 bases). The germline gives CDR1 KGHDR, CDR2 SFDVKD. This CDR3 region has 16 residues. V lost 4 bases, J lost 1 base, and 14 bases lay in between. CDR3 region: CATSDRQEYGTDTQYF. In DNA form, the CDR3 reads TGTGCCACCAGTGACCGACAGGAGTATGGCACAGATACGCAGTATTTT.

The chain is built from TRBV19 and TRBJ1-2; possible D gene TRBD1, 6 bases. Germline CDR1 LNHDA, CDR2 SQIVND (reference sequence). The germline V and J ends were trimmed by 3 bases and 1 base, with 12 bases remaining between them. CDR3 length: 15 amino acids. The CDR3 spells CASSMGTHDNYGYTF. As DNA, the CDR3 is TGTGCCAGTAGTATGGGGACACACGATAACTATGGCTACACCTTC.

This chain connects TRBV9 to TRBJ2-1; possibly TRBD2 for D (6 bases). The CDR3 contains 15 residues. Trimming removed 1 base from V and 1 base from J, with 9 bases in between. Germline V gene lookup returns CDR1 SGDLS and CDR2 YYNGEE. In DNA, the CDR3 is TGTGCCAGCAGCGTACGGGGGACGTCCTACAATGAGCAGTTCTTC. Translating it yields CASSVRGTSYNEQFF.

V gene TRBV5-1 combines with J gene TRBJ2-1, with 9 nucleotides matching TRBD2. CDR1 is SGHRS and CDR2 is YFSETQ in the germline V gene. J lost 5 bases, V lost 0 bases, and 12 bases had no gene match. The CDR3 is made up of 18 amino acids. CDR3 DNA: TGCGCCAGCAGCTTGGAGAGTTGGGGAGTAGCGGGAGACAATGAGCAGTTCTTC. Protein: CASSLESWGVAGDNEQFF.

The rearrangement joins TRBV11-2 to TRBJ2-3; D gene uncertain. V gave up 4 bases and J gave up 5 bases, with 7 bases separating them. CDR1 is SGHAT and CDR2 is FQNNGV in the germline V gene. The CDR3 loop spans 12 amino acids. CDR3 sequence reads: CASSSRRDTQYF. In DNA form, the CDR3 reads TGTGCCAGCAGCTCTCGCAGAGATACGCAGTATTTT.

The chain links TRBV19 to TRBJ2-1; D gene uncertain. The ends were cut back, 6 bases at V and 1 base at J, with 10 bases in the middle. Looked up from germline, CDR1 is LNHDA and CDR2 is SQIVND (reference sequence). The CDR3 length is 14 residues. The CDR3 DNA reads TGTGCCAGTAGGATAACAGAGTCCTACAATGAGCAGTTCTTC. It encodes CASRITESYNEQFF.

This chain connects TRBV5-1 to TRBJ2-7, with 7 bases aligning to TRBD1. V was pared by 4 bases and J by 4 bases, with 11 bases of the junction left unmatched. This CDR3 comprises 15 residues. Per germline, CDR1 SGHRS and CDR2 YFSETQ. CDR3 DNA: TGCGCCAGCAGCGGGCCCGGGACAGAGAAATACGAGCAGTACTTC. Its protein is CASSGPGTEKYEQYF.

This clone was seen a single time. The CDR3: CASSPREETQYF. In DNA, the CDR3 is TGTGCCAGCAGCCCAAGAGAAGAGACCCAGTACTTC. V usage is TRBV2 and J usage is TRBJ2-5, with D hard to call. The germline V gene has CDR1 SNHLY and CDR2 FYNNEI. The germline V and J ends were trimmed by 6 bases and 3 bases, with 8 bases remaining between them. This CDR3 has 12 residues.

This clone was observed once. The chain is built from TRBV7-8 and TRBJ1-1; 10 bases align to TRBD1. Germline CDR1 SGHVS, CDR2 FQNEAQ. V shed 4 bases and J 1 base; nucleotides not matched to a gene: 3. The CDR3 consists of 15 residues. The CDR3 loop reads CASSYGQGGNTEAFF. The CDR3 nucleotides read TGTGCCAGCAGCTATGGACAGGGGGGGAACACTGAAGCTTTCTTT.